Shown below are 23 T cell receptor beta chains from a single sample sequenced in a study of shared clonotypes between healthy human individuals. Sequenced by immunoSEQ multiplex PCR; TCRdb stores in-frame clones only, minus some. Of about 2.3 million clones in the sample, approximately 95% were seen once. Sequenced sample: naive CD4+ T cells from PBMCs. Subset: CD45RA+ positively selected. These receptor sequences come from a man aged 18 to 35 in good health. Some clones in this sample may be carry-over from other donors' samples.

This chain uses TRBV27 with TRBJ2-7; 10 nucleotides line up with TRBD2. The CDR3 contains 15 residues. Germline V CDR1 and CDR2: MNHEY, SMNVEV (reference sequence). V lost 5 bases, J lost 4 bases, and 8 bases stayed unmatched. CDR3: CASSRNGLAVYEQYF. As DNA, the CDR3 is TGTGCCAGCAGTCGAAACGGACTAGCGGTTTACGAGCAGTACTTC.

The chain is built from TRBV5-4 and TRBJ2-7; 9 nucleotides line up with TRBD2. The CDR3 is 16 residues long. CDR1 is SGHNT, CDR2 YYREEE, per germline (reference sequence). After removal of 4 bases from V and 0 bases from J, the junction contained 8 bases not matched to a gene. The DNA of the CDR3 is TGTGCCAGCAGCCTAATGACTAGCGGATACTCCTACGAGCAGTACTTC. Translated, it gives CASSLMTSGYSYEQYF.

The V and J genes are TRBV29-1 and TRBJ2-3; a possible D gene is TRBD1 (7 bases). CDR1 and CDR2 (germline): SQVTM, ANQGSEA. CDR3 size: 18 residues. The ends were cut back, 4 bases at V and 7 bases at J, with 30 bases in the middle. This CDR3 reads CSVGAGGLGQRGRYTQYF. CDR3 sequence (DNA): TGCAGCGTTGGAGCAGGGGGACTCGGACAGCGAGGTCGATATACGCAGTATTTT.

About this clone itself: One base away lies a much larger clone, so this may be a sequencing read error. Distinct nucleotide sequences in the sample also encode this CDR3. The rearrangement joins TRBV6-5 to TRBJ2-5; tentatively, D is TRBD1 or TRBD2 (5 bases each). This CDR3 region has 11 residues. V was shortened by 2 bases and J by 7 bases, with 5 bases between the two germline ends. Germline CDR1 is MNHEY and CDR2 is SVGAGI. The CDR3 bases are TGTGCCAGCAGTTACGGGGGGACCCAGTACTTC. It specifies CASSYGGTQYF.

V gene TRBV6-5 combines with J gene TRBJ2-7; 10 bases agree with TRBD2. The length of the CDR3 is 16 residues. V was clipped by 4 bases and J by 2 bases; unmatched bases: 8. Per germline, CDR1 MNHEY and CDR2 SVGAGI. CDR3 coding DNA: TGTGCCAGCAGTTCCCCGAGGCTAGCGGGAGCCTACGAGCAGTACTTC. Its protein is CASSSPRLAGAYEQYF.

This clone turned up a few times. The chain recombines TRBV7-2 with TRBJ1-2; unclear D gene. Trimming pared 2 bases from V and 6 bases from J, leaving 4 bases between. The CDR3 runs to 11 residues. Germline values: CDR1 SGHTA, CDR2 FQGNSA. This CDR3 reads CASSLPNGYTF. CDR3 sequence (DNA): TGTGCCAGCAGCTTACCGAATGGCTACACCTTC.

This chain uses TRBV25-1 with TRBJ2-7; D is ambiguous. V lost 3 bases and J lost 0, with 6 bases in between. The CDR3 contains 13 residues. Germline V gene data show CDR1 as MGHDK and CDR2 as SYGVNS. CDR3 DNA sequence: TGTGCCAGCAGTGAGCTTAGCTCCTACGAGCAGTACTTC. Translating gives CASSELSSYEQYF.

This chain uses TRBV2 with TRBJ2-7; D is unclear. V was shortened by 6 bases and J by 5 bases, with 11 bases between the two germline ends. The CDR3 has 12 amino acids. Germline V gene lookup returns CDR1 SNHLY and CDR2 FYNNEI. CDR3 DNA: TGTGCCAGCAGCAGGATAATCAACGAGCAGTACTTC. Its translation is CASSRIINEQYF. Together with reference TRBV2 and TRBJ2-7, the CDR3 gives the full variable domain: EPEVTQTPSHQVTQMGQEVILRCVPISNHLYFYWYRQILGQKVEFLVSFYNNEISEKSEIFDDQFSVERPDGSNFTLKIRSTKLEDSAMYFCASSRIINEQYFGPGTRLTVT.

The genes are TRBV7-2 and TRBJ1-2; tentatively, D is TRBD1 (6 bases). CDR3 length equals 15 residues. Deletions cut 1 base from V and 5 bases from J, with 14 bases between. The germline V gene encodes CDR1 SGHTA and CDR2 FQGNSA. Here the CDR3 reads CASSLVGAGVYGYTF. CDR3 DNA: TGTGCCAGCAGCTTAGTCGGAGCAGGGGTTTATGGCTACACCTTC.

This chain uses TRBV5-1 with TRBJ1-1; 8 nucleotides align to TRBD1. This CDR3 is built from 18 residues. Looked up from germline, CDR1 is SGHRS and CDR2 is YFSETQ. V shed 4 bases, J shed 0 bases, and the junction held 14 bases outside the gene matches. The CDR3 region is CASSTYGGQGGMNTEAFF. DNA of the CDR3: TGCGCCAGCAGCACATATGGCGGACAGGGTGGTATGAACACTGAAGCTTTCTTT.

The chain uses TRBV5-1 and TRBJ2-6; no clear D. Germline V gene data show CDR1 as SGHRS and CDR2 as YFSETQ. The CDR3 is 14 amino acids. V lost 7 bases and J 0 bases, leaving 8 bases between the germline ends. The CDR3 DNA reads as TGCGCCAGCGGCCCGGGCTCTGGGGCCAACGTCCTGACTTTC. It encodes CASGPGSGANVLTF.

This clone appeared a few times. This chain joins TRBV5-1 and TRBJ1-2; tentative D call: TRBD1 (5 bases). CDR3 length: 13 residues. V was shortened by 3 bases and J by 3 bases, with 9 bases between the two germline ends. Germline CDR1 SGHRS, CDR2 YFSETQ. CDR3 in DNA: TGCGCCAGCAGCTCCGGGGGAGACTATGGCTACACCTTC. Protein: CASSSGGDYGYTF.

With regard to this clone: Other DNA sequences in this sample translate to the same CDR3. The chain uses TRBV6-6 and TRBJ2-5; a weak D match, TRBD1 (5 bases). This CDR3 region has 13 residues. Germline loops: CDR1 MNHNY, CDR2 SVGAGI (reference sequence). V lost 2 bases to trimming and J lost 1 base, with 5 bases between them. The CDR3 loop is CASSYRGQETQYF. For the CDR3, the DNA is TGTGCCAGCAGTTACAGGGGCCAAGAGACCCAGTACTTC.

The chain links TRBV5-4 to TRBJ1-1; 8 positions match TRBD1. The V gene's germline CDR1 is SGHNT and CDR2 YYREEE (reference sequence). The CDR3 sequence is 15 residues long. Losses at the gene ends were 4 bases for V and 1 base for J; bases not matched to a gene: 6. CDR3 nucleotide sequence: TGTGCCAGCAGCCCACTCGGGACAGGGAACACTGAAGCTTTCTTT. This translates into CASSPLGTGNTEAFF.

This sequence joins TRBV18 and TRBJ2-5, with 11 positions matching TRBD2. This CDR3 is 16 amino acids long. V was pared by 1 base and J by 3 bases, with 4 bases of the junction left unmatched. Germline CDR1 reads KGHSH; CDR2 reads LQKENI. This chain's CDR3 is CASSPQGLAGEETQYF. The CDR3 nucleotides are TGTGCCAGCTCACCACAAGGACTAGCGGGTGAAGAGACCCAGTACTTC.

A few counts support this clone. This chain uses TRBV5-1 with TRBJ1-1; TRBD1 aligns across 7 bases. CDR1 and CDR2 (germline): SGHRS, YFSETQ. The CDR3 is 15 residues long. V was clipped by 4 bases and J by 3 bases; unmatched bases: 9. CDR3 loop: CASSLQGREDTEAFF. CDR3 DNA: TGCGCCAGCAGCCTACAGGGGAGGGAAGACACTGAAGCTTTCTTT. The full variable domain, with the rest looked up from reference TRBV5-1 and TRBJ1-1, is KAGVTQTPRYLIKTRGQQVTLSCSPISGHRSVSWYQQTPGQGLQFLFEYFSETQRNKGNFPGRFSGRQFSNSRSEMNVSTLELGDSALYLCASSLQGREDTEAFFGQGTRLTVV.

The chain couples TRBV7-9 to TRBJ2-1; D is perhaps TRBD2 (5 bases). V was cut by 2 bases and J by 7 bases, with 9 bases left in between. This CDR3 region has 13 residues. Germline V CDR1 and CDR2: SEHNR, FQNEAQ (reference sequence). The CDR3 here is CASSLQPGNEQFF. CDR3 sequence (DNA): TGTGCCAGCAGCTTACAACCGGGGAATGAGCAGTTCTTC.

This sequence joins TRBV7-2 and TRBJ2-2; 8 bases are a match to TRBD2. Looked up from germline, CDR1 is SGHTA and CDR2 is FQGNSA. J was trimmed by 0 bases and V by 5 bases; bases with no gene match: 5. The CDR3 spans 16 residues. The CDR3 loop reads CASSRNSGTNTGELFF. CDR3 DNA sequence: TGTGCCAGCAGCCGAAATAGCGGGACGAACACCGGGGAGCTGTTTTTT.

The J gene is TRBJ2-2, the V gene TRBV6-6, with 9 nucleotides matching TRBD2. The germline V gene encodes CDR1 MNHNY and CDR2 SVGAGI (reference sequence). The CDR3 runs to 15 residues. Trimming took 4 bases from V and 3 from J; bases not matched to a gene: 3. The CDR3 protein is CASSSSGGHTGELFF. For the CDR3, the DNA is TGTGCCAGCAGTTCAAGCGGGGGGCACACCGGGGAGCTGTTTTTT.

The gene calls are TRBV9 and TRBJ2-3, with 10 bases fitting TRBD2. The CDR3 is made up of 17 amino acids. Losses at the gene ends were 2 bases for V and 6 bases for J; bases not matched to a gene: 12. Germline CDR1 SGDLS, CDR2 YYNGEE. CDR3 loop: CASSVSPLAGMQDTQYF. The CDR3 coding sequence is TGTGCCAGCAGCGTGAGCCCACTAGCGGGGATGCAGGATACGCAGTATTTT.

J is TRBJ1-2 and V is TRBV7-2; D is ambiguous. Trimming stripped 5 bases from V and 8 bases from J, with 12 bases between. The CDR3 sequence is 12 residues long. CDR1 is SGHTA and CDR2 is FQGNSA in the germline V gene. CDR3 amino acids: CASSAAGVGYTF. The CDR3 nucleotides read TGTGCCAGCAGCGCTGCTGGTGTCGGCTACACCTTC.

The rearrangement links TRBV18 to TRBJ2-5; D ambiguous. With 5 bases removed from V and 5 bases from J, the gap between germline ends came to 15 bases. Germline V gene sequence: CDR1 KGHSH, CDR2 LQKENI. The CDR3 runs to 14 residues. CDR3 region: CASSFTVPPETQYF. The CDR3, as DNA: TGTGCCAGCTCATTCACAGTCCCGCCGGAGACCCAGTACTTC.

V gene TRBV9 combines with J gene TRBJ1-2; tentatively, D is TRBD1 (5 bases). The CDR3 is 13 residues long. The V end was cut by 0 bases, the J end by 8 bases, with 11 bases between. Germline CDR1 reads SGDLS; CDR2 reads YYNGEE. CDR3 coding DNA: TGTGCCAGCAGCGTAGGAGTGGGGCCCGGCTACACCTTC. Encoded protein: CASSVGVGPGYTF.